The source of this T cell receptor beta chain is a study of blood T cell repertoires in COVID-19. Looking at the study overall: Material from acute and convalescent COVID-19 was sourced from the United States, Italy and Spain. Nucleic acid was either cDNA or gDNA, and it came from T cells, B-cell-depleted T cells, or PBMCs.

V lost 5 bases and J lost 2, with 7 bases in between. The germline gives CDR1 SGHNT, CDR2 YYREEE (reference sequence). This CDR3 comprises 13 residues. How the authors handled the data: Using reference gene primer amplification, nucleated cell counts were estimated. Sequenced by immunoSEQ multiplex PCR; TCRdb stores in-frame clones only, minus some. From that table come the V and J calls and clone size; the DNA was used to work out D and trimming. In the table there are about 74,000 clones, approximately 84% of which are singletons. This receptor was obtained from a man between 65 and 85 years old with acute or convalescent COVID-19. The V gene is TRBV5-4, the J gene TRBJ2-2, with D uncertain. Input material: peripheral blood. This chain's CDR3 is CASRLPNTGELFF. The CDR3 DNA reads TGTGCCAGCAGACTACCCAACACCGGGGAGCTGTTTTTT.